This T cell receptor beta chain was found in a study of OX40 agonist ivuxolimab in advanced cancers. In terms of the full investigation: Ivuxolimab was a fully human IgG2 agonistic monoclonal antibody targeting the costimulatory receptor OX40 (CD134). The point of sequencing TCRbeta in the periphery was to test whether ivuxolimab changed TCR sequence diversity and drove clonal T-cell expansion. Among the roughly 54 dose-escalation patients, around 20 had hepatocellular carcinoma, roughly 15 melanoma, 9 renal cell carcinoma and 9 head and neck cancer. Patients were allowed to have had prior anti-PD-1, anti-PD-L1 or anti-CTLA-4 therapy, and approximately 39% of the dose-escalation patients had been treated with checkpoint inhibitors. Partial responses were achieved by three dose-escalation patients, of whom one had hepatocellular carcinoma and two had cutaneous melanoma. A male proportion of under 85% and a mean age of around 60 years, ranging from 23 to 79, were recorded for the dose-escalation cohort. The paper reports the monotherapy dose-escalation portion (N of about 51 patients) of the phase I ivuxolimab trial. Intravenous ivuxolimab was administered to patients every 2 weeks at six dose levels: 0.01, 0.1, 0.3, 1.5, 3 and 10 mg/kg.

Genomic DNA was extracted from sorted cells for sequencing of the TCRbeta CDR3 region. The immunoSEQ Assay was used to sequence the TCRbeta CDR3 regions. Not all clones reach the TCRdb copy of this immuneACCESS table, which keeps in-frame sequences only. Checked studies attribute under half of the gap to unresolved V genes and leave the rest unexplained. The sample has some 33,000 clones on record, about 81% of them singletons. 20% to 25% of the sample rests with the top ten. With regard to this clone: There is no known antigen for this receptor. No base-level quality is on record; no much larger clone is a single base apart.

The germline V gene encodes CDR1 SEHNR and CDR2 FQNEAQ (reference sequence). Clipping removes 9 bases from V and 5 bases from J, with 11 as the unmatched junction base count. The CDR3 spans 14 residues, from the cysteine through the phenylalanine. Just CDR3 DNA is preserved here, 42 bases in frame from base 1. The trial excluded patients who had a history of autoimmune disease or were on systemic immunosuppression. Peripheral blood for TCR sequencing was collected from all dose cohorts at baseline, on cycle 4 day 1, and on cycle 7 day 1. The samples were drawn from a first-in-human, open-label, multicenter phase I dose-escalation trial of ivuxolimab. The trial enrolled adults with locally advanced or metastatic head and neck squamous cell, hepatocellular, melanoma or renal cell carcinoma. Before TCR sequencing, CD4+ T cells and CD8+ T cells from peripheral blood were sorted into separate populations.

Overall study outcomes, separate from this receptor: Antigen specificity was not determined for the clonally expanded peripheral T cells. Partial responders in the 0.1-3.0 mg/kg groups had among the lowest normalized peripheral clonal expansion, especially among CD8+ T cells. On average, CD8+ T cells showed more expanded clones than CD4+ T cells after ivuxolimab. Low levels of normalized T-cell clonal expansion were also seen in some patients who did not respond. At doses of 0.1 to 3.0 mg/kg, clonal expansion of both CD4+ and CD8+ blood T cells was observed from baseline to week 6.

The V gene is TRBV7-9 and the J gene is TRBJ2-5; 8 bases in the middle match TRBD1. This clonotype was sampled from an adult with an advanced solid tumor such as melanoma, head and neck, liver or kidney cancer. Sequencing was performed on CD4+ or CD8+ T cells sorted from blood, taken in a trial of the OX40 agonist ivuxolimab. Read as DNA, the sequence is TGTGCCAGTACCACGACAGGGGAGCGGGAGACCCAGTACTTC. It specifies CASTTTGERETQYF.